This record covers a single T cell receptor beta chain. The sample comes from a study of blood T cell repertoires in COVID-19. Across the whole study: COVID-19 samples from acute and convalescent phases originated in the United States, Italy and Spain. T cells, B-cell-depleted T cells, or PBMCs provided the cDNA or gDNA that served as material.

Per the study methods: Using reference gene primer amplification, nucleated cell counts were estimated. The protocol was immunoSEQ multiplex PCR, while the TCRdb copy is restricted to in-frame clones and leaves out a portion. D and trimming were read from the DNA, whereas the V and J calls and clone size are those reported in that table. In the table there are 15,000 to 20,000 clones, 91% of which are singletons. CDR1 and CDR2 (germline): SGHNT, YENEEA. The CDR3 extends over 14 amino acids. The V end was cut by 5 bases, the J end by 4 bases, with 14 bases between. The sequenced sample consisted of peripheral blood. This clonotype was obtained from a human donor in a cohort sampled during active COVID-19. This sequence joins TRBV11-3 and TRBJ1-1; D might be TRBD1 (6 bases). CDR3 protein: CASSLLDRSTEAFF. The CDR3 region has the DNA TGTGCCAGCAGCCTTCTAGACAGGAGCACTGAAGCTTTCTTT.